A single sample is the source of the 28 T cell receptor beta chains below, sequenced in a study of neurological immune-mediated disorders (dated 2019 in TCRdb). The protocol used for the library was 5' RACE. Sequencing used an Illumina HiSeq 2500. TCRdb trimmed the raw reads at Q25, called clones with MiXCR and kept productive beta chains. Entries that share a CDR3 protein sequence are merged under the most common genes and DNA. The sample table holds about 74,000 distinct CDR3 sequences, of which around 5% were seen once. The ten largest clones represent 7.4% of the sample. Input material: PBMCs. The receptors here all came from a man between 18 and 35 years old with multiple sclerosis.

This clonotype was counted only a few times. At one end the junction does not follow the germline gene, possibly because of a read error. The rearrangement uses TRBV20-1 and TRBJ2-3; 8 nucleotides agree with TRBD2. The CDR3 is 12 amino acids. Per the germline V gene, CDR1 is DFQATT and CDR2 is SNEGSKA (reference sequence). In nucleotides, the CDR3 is TGCAGTGTACCACGCGGGAGGACAAGGATAAATTTT. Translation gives CSVPRGRTRINF.

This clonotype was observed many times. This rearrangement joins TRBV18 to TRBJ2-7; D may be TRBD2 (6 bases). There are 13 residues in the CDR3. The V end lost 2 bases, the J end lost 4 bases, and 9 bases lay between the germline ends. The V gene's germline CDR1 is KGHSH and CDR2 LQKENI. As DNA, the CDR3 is TGTGCCAGCTCACCAGAACGGGGGTACGAGCAGTACTTC. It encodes CASSPERGYEQYF.

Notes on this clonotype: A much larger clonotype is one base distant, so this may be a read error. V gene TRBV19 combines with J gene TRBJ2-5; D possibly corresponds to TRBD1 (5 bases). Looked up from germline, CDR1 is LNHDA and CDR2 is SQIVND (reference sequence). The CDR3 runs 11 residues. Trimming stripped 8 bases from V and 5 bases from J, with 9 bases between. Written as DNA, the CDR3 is TGTGCCAGTGGTAAGGGGGAGACCCAGTACTTC. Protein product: CASGKGETQYF.

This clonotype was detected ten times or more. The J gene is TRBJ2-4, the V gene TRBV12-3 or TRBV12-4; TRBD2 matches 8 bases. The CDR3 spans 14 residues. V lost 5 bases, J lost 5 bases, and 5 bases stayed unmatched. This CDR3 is CASSPGGGQNIQYF. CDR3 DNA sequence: TGTGCCAGCAGTCCGGGGGGGGGTCAAAACATTCAGTACTTC.

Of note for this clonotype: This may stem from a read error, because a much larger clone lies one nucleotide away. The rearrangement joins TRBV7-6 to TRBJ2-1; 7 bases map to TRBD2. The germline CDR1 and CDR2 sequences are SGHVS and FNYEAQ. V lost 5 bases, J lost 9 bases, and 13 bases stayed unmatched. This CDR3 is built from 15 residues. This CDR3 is CASSAGLTGGGEQFF. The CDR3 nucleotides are TGTGCCAGCAGCGCGGGACTAACGGGGGGAGGTGAGCAGTTCTTC.

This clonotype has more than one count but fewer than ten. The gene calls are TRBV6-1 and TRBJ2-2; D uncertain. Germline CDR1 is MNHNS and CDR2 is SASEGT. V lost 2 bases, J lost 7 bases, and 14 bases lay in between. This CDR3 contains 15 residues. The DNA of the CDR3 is TGTGCCAGCAGTGAATTGTCTAGAGGTGGCGGGGAGCTGTTTTTT. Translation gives CASSELSRGGGELFF.

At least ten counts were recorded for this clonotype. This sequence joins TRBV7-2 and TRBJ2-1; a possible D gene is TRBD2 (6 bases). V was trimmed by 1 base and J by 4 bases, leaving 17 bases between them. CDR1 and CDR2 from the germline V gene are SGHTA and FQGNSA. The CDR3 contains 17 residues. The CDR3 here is CASSLGGGVTSYNEQFF. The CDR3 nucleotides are TGTGCCAGCAGCTTAGGGGGCGGGGTGACTTCTTACAATGAGCAGTTCTTC.

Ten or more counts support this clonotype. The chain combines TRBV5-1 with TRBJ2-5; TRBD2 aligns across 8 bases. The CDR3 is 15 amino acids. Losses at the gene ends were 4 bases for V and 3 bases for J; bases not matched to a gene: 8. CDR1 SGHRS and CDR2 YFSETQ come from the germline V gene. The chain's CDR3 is CASSPRTSPEETQYF. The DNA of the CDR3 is TGCGCCAGCAGCCCACGGACTAGCCCCGAAGAGACCCAGTACTTC.

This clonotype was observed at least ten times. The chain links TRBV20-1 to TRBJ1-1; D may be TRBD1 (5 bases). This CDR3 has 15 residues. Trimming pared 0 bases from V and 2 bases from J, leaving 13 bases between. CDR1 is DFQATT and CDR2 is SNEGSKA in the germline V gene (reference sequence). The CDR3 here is CSARDHFRGNTEAFF. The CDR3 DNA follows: TGCAGTGCTAGAGATCATTTCCGGGGCAACACTGAAGCTTTCTTT.

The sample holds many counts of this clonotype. CDR3 region: CASSVGGGQNTEAFF. The CDR3 DNA follows: TGTGCCAGCAGCGTAGGGGGGGGGCAGAACACTGAAGCTTTCTTT. The chain joins TRBV9 to TRBJ1-1, with TRBD1 as a possible D gene (6 bases). The CDR3 runs to 15 residues. Germline CDR1 reads SGDLS; CDR2 reads YYNGEE. Trimming took off 0 bases at V and 1 base at J, with 10 bases between the two ends. Filled out from reference TRBV9 and TRBJ1-1, the complete variable domain reads DSGVTQTPKHLITATGQRVTLRCSPRSGDLSVYWYQQSLDQGLQFLIQYYNGEERAKGNILERFSAQQFPDLHSELNLSSLELGDSALYFCASSVGGGQNTEAFFGQGTRLTVV.

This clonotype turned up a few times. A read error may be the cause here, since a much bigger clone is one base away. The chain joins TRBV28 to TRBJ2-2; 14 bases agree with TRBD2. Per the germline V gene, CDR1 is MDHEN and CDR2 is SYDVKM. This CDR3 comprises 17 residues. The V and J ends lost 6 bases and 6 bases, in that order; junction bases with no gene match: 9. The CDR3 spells CASSRLAGGTGAGELFF. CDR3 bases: TGTGCCAGCAGCCGACTAGCGGGAGGGACGGGGGCCGGGGAGCTGTTTTTT.

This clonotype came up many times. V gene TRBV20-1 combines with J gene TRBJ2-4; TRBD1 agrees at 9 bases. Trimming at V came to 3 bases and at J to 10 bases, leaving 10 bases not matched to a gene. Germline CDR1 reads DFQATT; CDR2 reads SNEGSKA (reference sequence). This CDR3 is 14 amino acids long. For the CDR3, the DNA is TGCAGTGCTAGGGGGACAGGGCTTGGGAAAATTCAGTACTTC. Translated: CSARGTGLGKIQYF.

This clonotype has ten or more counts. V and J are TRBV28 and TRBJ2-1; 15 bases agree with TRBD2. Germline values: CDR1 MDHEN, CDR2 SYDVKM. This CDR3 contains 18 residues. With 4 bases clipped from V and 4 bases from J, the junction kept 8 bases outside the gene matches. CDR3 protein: CASSSPAGTSGRYNEQFF. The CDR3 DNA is TGTGCCAGCAGTTCCCCCGCAGGGACTAGCGGGAGGTACAATGAGCAGTTCTTC.

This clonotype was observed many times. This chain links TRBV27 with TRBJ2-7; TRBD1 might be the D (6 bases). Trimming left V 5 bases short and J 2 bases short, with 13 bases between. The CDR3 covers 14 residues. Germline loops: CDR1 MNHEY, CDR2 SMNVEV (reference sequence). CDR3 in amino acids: CASSPRDIAYEQYF. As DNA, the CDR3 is TGTGCCAGCAGTCCCCGGGACATAGCCTACGAGCAGTACTTC.

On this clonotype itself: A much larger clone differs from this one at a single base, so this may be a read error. The CDR3 here is CASSPLAGTETEQFF. The CDR3 DNA sequence: TGTGCCAGCAGCCCCCTAGCGGGGACGGAGACTGAGCAGTTCTTC. V gene TRBV7-2 combines with J gene TRBJ2-1; 9 bases align to TRBD2. With V trimmed by 5 bases and J by 9 bases, 11 bases remained unmatched. The CDR3 totals 15 residues. Germline loops: CDR1 SGHTA, CDR2 FQGNSA.

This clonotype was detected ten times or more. CDR3 protein: CAIRGRNTEAFF. CDR3 sequence (DNA): TGTGCCATCAGGGGCAGGAACACTGAAGCTTTCTTT. The rearrangement uses TRBV10-3 and TRBJ1-1; no reliable D call. Trimming stripped 6 bases from V and 1 base from J, with 6 bases between. Per the germline V gene, CDR1 is ENHRY and CDR2 is SYGVKD. The length of the CDR3 is 12 residues.

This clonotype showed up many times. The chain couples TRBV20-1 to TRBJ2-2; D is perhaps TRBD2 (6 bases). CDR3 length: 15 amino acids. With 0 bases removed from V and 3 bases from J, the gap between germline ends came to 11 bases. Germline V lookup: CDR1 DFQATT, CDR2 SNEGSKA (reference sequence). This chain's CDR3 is CSARDGGADTGELFF. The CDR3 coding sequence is TGCAGTGCTAGAGATGGCGGGGCCGACACCGGGGAGCTGTTTTTT.

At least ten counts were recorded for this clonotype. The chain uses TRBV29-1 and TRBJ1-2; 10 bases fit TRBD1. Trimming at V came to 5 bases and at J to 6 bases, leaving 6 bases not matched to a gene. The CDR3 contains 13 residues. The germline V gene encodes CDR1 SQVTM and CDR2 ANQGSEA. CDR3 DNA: TGCAGCGTTACCTCGACAGGGGGCGATGGCTACACCTTC. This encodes CSVTSTGGDGYTF.

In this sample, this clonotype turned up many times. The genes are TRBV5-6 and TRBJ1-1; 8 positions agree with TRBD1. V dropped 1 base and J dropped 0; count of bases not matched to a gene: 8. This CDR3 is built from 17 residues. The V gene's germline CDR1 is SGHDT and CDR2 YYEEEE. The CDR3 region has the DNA TGTGCCAGCAGCTTGAGCAGGGGGCCGAGGATGAACACTGAAGCTTTCTTT. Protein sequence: CASSLSRGPRMNTEAFF.

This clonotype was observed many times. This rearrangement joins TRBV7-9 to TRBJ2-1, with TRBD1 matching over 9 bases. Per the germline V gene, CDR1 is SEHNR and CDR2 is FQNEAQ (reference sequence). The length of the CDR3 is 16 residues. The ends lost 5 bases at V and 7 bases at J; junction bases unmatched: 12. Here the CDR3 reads CASSPLGTGGRNEQFF. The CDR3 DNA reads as TGTGCCAGCAGCCCCCTAGGCACAGGGGGCAGAAATGAGCAGTTCTTC.

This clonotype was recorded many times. The CDR3 DNA reads TGCGCCAGCAGCCAATTGGGTACCCTAAGCACTGAAGCTTTCTTT. Its protein is CASSQLGTLSTEAFF. V usage is TRBV5-1 and J usage is TRBJ1-1, with D hard to call. CDR3 length: 15 amino acids. Per germline, CDR1 SGHRS and CDR2 YFSETQ. Trimming stripped 4 bases from V and 4 bases from J, with 17 bases between.

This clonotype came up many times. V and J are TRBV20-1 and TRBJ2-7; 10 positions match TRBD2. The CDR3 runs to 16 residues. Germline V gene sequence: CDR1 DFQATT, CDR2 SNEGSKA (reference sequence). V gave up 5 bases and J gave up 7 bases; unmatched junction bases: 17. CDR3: CSAPRPSGGPRGEQYF. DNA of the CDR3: TGCAGTGCTCCGAGGCCTAGCGGGGGTCCTCGAGGGGAGCAGTACTTC.

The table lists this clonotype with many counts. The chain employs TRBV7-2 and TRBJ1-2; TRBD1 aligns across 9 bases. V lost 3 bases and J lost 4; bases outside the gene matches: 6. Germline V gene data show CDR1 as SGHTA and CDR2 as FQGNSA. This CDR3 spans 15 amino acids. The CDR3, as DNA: TGTGCCAGCAGCTTTCAGGACAGGGGCGGCTATGGCTACACCTTC. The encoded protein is CASSFQDRGGYGYTF.

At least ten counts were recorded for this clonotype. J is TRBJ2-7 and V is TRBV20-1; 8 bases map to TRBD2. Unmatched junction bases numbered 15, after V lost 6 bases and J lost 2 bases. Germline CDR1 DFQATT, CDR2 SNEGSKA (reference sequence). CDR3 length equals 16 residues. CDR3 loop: CSALPPTSGFTYEQYF. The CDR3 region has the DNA TGCAGTGCCCTCCCTCCAACTAGCGGATTCACCTACGAGCAGTACTTC.

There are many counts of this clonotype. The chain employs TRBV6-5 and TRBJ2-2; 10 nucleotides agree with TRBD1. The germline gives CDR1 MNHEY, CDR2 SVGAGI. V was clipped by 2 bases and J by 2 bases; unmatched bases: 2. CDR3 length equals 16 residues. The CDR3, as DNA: TGTGCCAGCAGTTACGGGACAGGGGTCAACACCGGGGAGCTGTTTTTT. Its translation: CASSYGTGVNTGELFF.

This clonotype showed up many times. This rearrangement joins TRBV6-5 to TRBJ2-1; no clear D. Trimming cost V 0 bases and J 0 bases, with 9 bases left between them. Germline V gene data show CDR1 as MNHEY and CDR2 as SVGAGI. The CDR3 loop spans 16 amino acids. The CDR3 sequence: CASSYSPASSYNEQFF. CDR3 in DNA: TGTGCCAGCAGTTACTCCCCGGCCAGCTCCTACAATGAGCAGTTCTTC.

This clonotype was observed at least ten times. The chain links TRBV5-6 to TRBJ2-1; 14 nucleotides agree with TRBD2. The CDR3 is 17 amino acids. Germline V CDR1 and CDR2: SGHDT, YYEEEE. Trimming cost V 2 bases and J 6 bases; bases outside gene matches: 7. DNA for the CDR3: TGTGCCAGCAGCTTTCGCCGACTAGCGGGGGGGACCAATGAGCAGTTCTTC. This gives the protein CASSFRRLAGGTNEQFF.

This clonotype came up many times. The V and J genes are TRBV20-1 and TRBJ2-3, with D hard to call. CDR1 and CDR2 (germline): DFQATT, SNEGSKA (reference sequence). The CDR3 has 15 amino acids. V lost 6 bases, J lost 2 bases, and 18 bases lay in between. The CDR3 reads CSAVVRLWYTDTQYF. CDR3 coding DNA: TGCAGTGCCGTGGTGAGGCTGTGGTACACAGATACGCAGTATTTT.